This T cell receptor beta chain came from a study of CD8+ T cells in alopecia areata (dated by TCRdb to 2016 to 2019). General notes on the study: The treated patients took part in an open-label pilot trial in which moderate-to-severe alopecia areata was treated with oral tofacitinib at 5 to 10 mg twice daily. Tofacitinib was administered for 6 to 18 months, and 6 months of follow-up off drug were then conducted to assess delayed response and recurrence. In treated patients, disease severity was measured using the SALT score, which gives the percentage of scalp surface area affected. High-throughput TCRbeta sequencing was used to examine T cell clonal expansion in alopecia areata in both the C3H/HeJ mouse model and human patients. On the human side, TCRbeta sequencing was run on scalp tissue and on sorted CD4+ and CD8+ peripheral blood T cells from healthy controls and from alopecia areata patients with either patchy or totalis/universalis disease. Patients on tofacitinib were biopsied at baseline and after 4 and 24 weeks of treatment, and several of the patients also had a later scalp biopsy. Scalp clonality was compared across normal scalp (n=4), patchy alopecia areata scalp (n=8), and alopecia totalis/universalis scalp (n=8). The RNA source kit depended on sample type: the PAXgene miRNA kit for fixed scalp, the miRNeasy kit for PBMCs, and the RNeasy kit for mouse skin. TCRbeta CDR3 regions were amplified by immunoSEQ multiplex PCR using 35 Vbeta forward and 13 Jbeta reverse primers.

Inclusive of the bounding cysteine and phenylalanine, the CDR3 is 12 residues long. Only the CDR3 region is kept as DNA, spanning 36 bases read in frame from base 1. CDR1 and CDR2 were assigned from the germline V gene (reference sequence) as LNHNV and YYDKDF. Cut back by 6 bases and 11 bases, the V and J ends lie 16 bases apart. What this sample's time point label stands for: around 28 days on oral tofacitinib. This specimen's treatment or condition label, interpreted: oral pan-JAK inhibitor, 5-10 mg twice daily. Peripheral blood and lesional scalp punch biopsies were obtained from patients with alopecia areata. PBMCs were isolated by density centrifugation and stained for CD3, CD4 and CD8, after which CD4+ and CD8+ T cells were sorted on a FACSAria. In regard to this clone: It has no known antigen specificity. One base away there is no much larger clone; base qualities are not given.

The paper as a whole reports these results and caveats: During tofacitinib treatment, many expanded lesional clones remained in scalp and blood, and this persistence may partly explain relapse after treatment is stopped. Higher clonality and more expanded CD8+ clones were observed in lesional scalp than in normal scalp, particularly in alopecia totalis/universalis, a finding suggestive of antigenic drive. Resident alphabeta T cells in normal human skin are also sequenced, complicating scalp TCR repertoire analysis, unlike mouse skin dominated by gammadelta T cells. The treated cohort was small, with a single nonresponder, so links between baseline CD8+ expansion and response need larger studies. Shared TCR sequences between patients were less evident than in mice, which may be partly attributable to HLA diversity in the patient population. Scalp clonality and the number of expanded CD8+ clones among the top 100 scalp clones were significantly decreased by tofacitinib.

The receptor library was made with the immunoSEQ multiplex PCR assay. RNA was extracted from all samples and reverse transcribed into cDNA as template for TCR sequencing. First-strand cDNA was synthesized using SuperScript III with a 2:1 mix of oligo-dT and random hexamers. Amplification bias was assessed with a synthetic immune receptor repertoire, and residual bias was removed computationally. Concerning the study's data processing: Raw reads were preprocessed to remove errors, and CDR3 was defined according to IMGT conventions as the region from the conserved cysteine to phenylalanine. Clonality was calculated as 1 minus Shannon entropy normalized by log2 of the number of productive unique TCRs. CD4 or CD8 identity of scalp clones was inferred by cross-referencing scalp TCRbeta sequences with sorted blood CD4 and CD8 repertoires. The table was pulled from immuneACCESS by TCRdb, which kept in-frame rearrangements only. Such tables lose some clones; where checked, under half of the loss comes from unresolved V genes, and the rest has no known cause. D and trimming were read from the DNA, whereas the V and J calls and clone size are those reported in that table. The sample includes about 200,000 clones, with more than 55% observed a single time. The top ten hold about 3% of the sample.

The rearrangement combines TRBV15 with TRBJ1-2; TRBD1 might be the D gene, on 5 matching bases. This specimen was CD4+ T cells sorted from blood, taken at week 4, from a patient treated with tofacitinib. The origin of this receptor is a human donor with alopecia areata. The CDR3 protein is CATRIGAATYTF. In nucleotides, the sequence is TGTGCCACCAGAATCGGGGCCGCTACATACACCTTC.